This paragraph reports one TCR beta chain. What antigen it recognizes has not been identified. Base qualities are not recorded, but no much larger clone differs from it by a single base. The record originates from a study of T cell responses to AZD1222 COVID-19 vaccine (dated by TCRdb to 2020 to 2023). About the full investigation: AZD1222 recipients whose second dose came at about 4 weeks and those whose second dose came at about 12 weeks were combined into one group, since spike-specific TCR depth and breadth did not differ between the two schedules. A total of about 250 trial participants underwent TCR sequencing, of whom roughly 210 had received two doses of AZD1222 and 26 had received two doses of the MenACWY control vaccine. Enrollment into the trials was organized by age into subgroups of 18-55, 56-69 and 70-plus years, and those subgroups contained around 150, 28 and 57 TCR-sequenced participants, respectively.

The time point label for this specimen denotes: baseline before first vaccination. Vaccinee samples came from UK trials COV001 and COV002, including a single-blind randomized controlled phase 2/3 trial of AZD1222 (ChAdOx1 nCoV-19) in healthy adults. Trial participant PBMC samples were collected at day 0 and day 28 after the second dose for TCRbeta chain sequencing. The paper's findings and limits, for the study overall: Vaccine-associated CD4 TCRs spanned the whole spike protein, with dominant responses in regions 160-218 and 743-854. Epitopes outside the regions mutated in the B.1.351 and B.1.1.7 variants were reportedly recognized by nearly half of the unique spike-specific TCRs. Most participants were white British and females outnumbered males, and the authors suggested that clonal diversity may have been underestimated. Because no day 14 peak-response samples were available, repertoires were characterized only after the peak T cell response. Only five to seven AZD1222 recipients were SARS-CoV-2 seropositive at baseline, limiting conclusions about previously exposed vaccinees. After two AZD1222 doses, spike-specific TCR breadth and depth were significantly higher than at day 0 and than in MenACWY recipients. The 56-69-year group was small, and its depth increase did not reach significance, likely because of low power.

The CDR3 regions of human TCRbeta chains were analyzed by immunosequencing. Per the original workflow: Repertoire TCRs were checked for matches against a reference library of SARS-CoV-2-specific TCRs that had been generated using the MIRA antigen-specificity platform. Breadth was defined as the fraction of unique TCRs that were SARS-CoV-2-associated. Depth was defined as the fraction of total T cells that were SARS-CoV-2-associated. Each spike-specific TCR was assigned to its reactive spike region and to a CD4 or CD8 class using the MIRA data. Log10-transformed breadth and depth values were compared by one-way ANOVA with Sidak's multiple comparisons tests. This is the immuneACCESS table as TCRdb keeps it, with only in-frame sequences that have V and J called. A part of the clones is gone; compared with another copy, unresolved V genes explain less than half, and the rest is unexplained. The V and J calls and clone size are taken from that table; D and trimming were inferred from the DNA. The sample table records around 140,000 clones; 90% of these occur just once. The ten top clones hold 6.9% of the sample.

The CDR3, cysteine through phenylalanine, is 16 amino acids long. Only the CDR3 portion is preserved as DNA: 48 bases, with reading frame beginning at the first base. Unmatched junction bases come to 11, with V trimmed by 5 bases and J by 10 bases. CDR1 and CDR2, looked up from the germline V gene (reference sequence), are SEHNR and FQNEAQ. The receptor comes from an adult in good health. The sample in question was peripheral blood, obtained on day 0 of AZD1222 vaccination. In this chain, TRBV7-9 is recombined with TRBJ1-6, and TRBD1 aligns with 10 junction nucleotides. The DNA sequence is as follows: TGTGCCAGCAGCCTTCGGACAGGGGGAAGAGGGTCACCCCTCCACTTT. This gives the protein CASSLRTGGRGSPLHF.